This is a list of T cell receptor beta chains from one sample in a study of blood T cell repertoires in COVID-19. Repertoires were generated with immunoSEQ multiplex PCR, while TCRdb's copy carries only in-frame clones and drops some. The sample holds hundreds of thousands of clones, over 85% seen once. Specimen: peripheral blood. The receptors were sampled from a man aged 18-30 years with COVID-19, enrolled during active disease. CDR3s include the opening cysteine and the closing phenylalanine or tryptophan. D genes are given only for firm matches. Part of the rows lack a size; the others show once, few, many or a class for expanded clones.

V gene,clone size,D gene,J gene,CDR3 protein,CDR3 DNA
TRBV4-1,.,TRBD2,TRBJ2-2,CASSQGAGRLAGLGGELFF,TGCGCCAGCAGCCAAGGGGCGGGAAGACTAGCGGGGCTCGGTGGGGAGCTGTTTTTT
TRBV10-1,few,.,TRBJ2-2,CASSEPTDPGELFF,TGCGCCAGCAGTGAGCCGACAGATCCCGGGGAGCTGTTTTTT
TRBV19,.,.,TRBJ2-5,CASSIGPTGETQYF,TGTGCCAGTAGTATCGGTCCAACGGGAGAGACCCAGTACTTC
TRBV6-6,.,.,TRBJ2-1,CASSYSRVYNEQFF,TGTGCCAGCAGTTATTCGAGGGTGTACAATGAGCAGTTCTTC
TRBV11-2,.,.,TRBJ2-2,CASSFMWAATNGELFF,TGTGCCAGCAGCTTTATGTGGGCAGCTACCAACGGGGAGCTGTTTTTT
TRBV5-1,.,.,TRBJ2-5,CASSPPPSVAETQYF,TGCGCCAGCAGCCCGCCTCCTAGTGTGGCGGAGACCCAGTACTTC
TRBV24-1,.,TRBD2,TRBJ2-1,CATSDPQSGAYNEQFF,TGTGCCACCAGTGATCCACAAAGCGGGGCTTACAATGAGCAGTTCTTC
TRBV4-1,.,.,TRBJ2-1,CASSQDRVNSYNEQFF,TGCGCCAGCAGCCAAGACAGGGTAAATTCCTACAATGAGCAGTTCTTC
TRBV11-2,.,.,TRBJ1-1,CASSLHGGMNTEAFF,TGTGCCAGCAGCTTACACGGGGGTATGAACACTGAAGCTTTCTTT
TRBV5-6,.,.,TRBJ1-1,CASRGLMNTEAFF,TGTGCCAGCAGGGGACTGATGAACACTGAAGCTTTCTTT
TRBV30,.,.,TRBJ2-1,CAWSVLQNNEQFF,TGTGCCTGGAGTGTTTTGCAGAACAATGAGCAGTTCTTC
TRBV27,.,.,TRBJ1-1,CASSRPGLQRKTEAFF,TGTGCCAGCAGTAGACCGGGACTCCAGAGGAAAACTGAAGCTTTCTTT
TRBV12-3/TRBV12-4,.,.,TRBJ1-6,CASSWAKYSPLHF,TGTGCCAGCAGTTGGGCTAAGTACTCACCCCTCCACTTT
TRBV3-1/TRBV3-2,.,.,TRBJ2-2,CASRLNTGELFF,TGTGCCAGCAGGCTAAACACCGGGGAGCTGTTTTTT
TRBV30,.,TRBD1,TRBJ1-6,CAWRRQGLSPLHF,TGTGCCTGGAGAAGACAGGGGCTTTCACCCCTCCACTTT
TRBV7-9,.,.,TRBJ2-1,CASSRDFEQFF,TGTGCCAGCAGTCGCGACTTTGAGCAGTTCTTC
TRBV18,.,TRBD1,TRBJ2-7,CASSPKTGGSEQYF,TGTGCCAGCTCACCGAAGACAGGGGGCAGTGAGCAGTACTTC
TRBV12-5,.,TRBD1,TRBJ2-7,CASGQAGTGKVHEQYF,TGTGCTAGTGGCCAGGCCGGGACAGGGAAGGTACACGAGCAGTACTTC
TRBV18,.,TRBD1,TRBJ1-1,CASSKDRDTEAFF,TGTGCCAGCTCAAAGGACAGGGACACTGAAGCTTTCTTT
TRBV19,few,TRBD1,TRBJ1-5,CASSIPPPGGHQPQHF,TGTGCCAGTAGTATCCCTCCCCCAGGGGGGCATCAGCCCCAGCATTTT
TRBV19,.,.,TRBJ1-3,CASSVGDSRPGNTIYF,TGTGCCAGTAGTGTGGGGGACTCCCGACCCGGAAACACCATATATTTT
TRBV25-1,.,.,TRBJ2-1,CASSVHRGASYNEQFF,TGTGCCAGCAGTGTTCATCGGGGGGCCTCCTACAATGAGCAGTTCTTC
TRBV11-2,once,TRBD1,TRBJ2-2,CASSLEQGGTGELFF,TGTGCCAGCAGCTTAGAACAGGGGGGCACCGGGGAGCTGTTTTTT
TRBV9,.,TRBD2,TRBJ2-2,CASSPLAGSNTGELFF,TGTGCCAGCAGCCCTCTAGCGGGTTCGAACACCGGGGAGCTGTTTTTT
TRBV9,many,.,TRBJ2-2,CASSVAPREADNTGELFF,TGTGCCAGCAGCGTAGCCCCCCGGGAAGCGGATAACACCGGGGAGCTGTTTTTT
TRBV13,.,TRBD2,TRBJ2-7,CASSVWTSGPYEQYF,TGTGCCAGCAGCGTCTGGACTAGCGGGCCCTACGAGCAGTACTTC
TRBV29-1,.,TRBD2,TRBJ2-1,CSVDRAGAAHEQFF,TGCAGCGTTGATCGAGCGGGGGCCGCTCATGAGCAGTTCTTC
TRBV12-3/TRBV12-4,.,.,TRBJ2-1,CASSPDRSKQFF,TGTGCCAGCAGCCCAGACAGGAGTAAGCAGTTCTTC
TRBV12-5,.,TRBD2,TRBJ2-3,CASGLGLAGVTDTQYF,TGTGCTAGTGGTTTGGGCCTAGCGGGTGTCACAGATACGCAGTATTTT
TRBV7-9,.,TRBD1,TRBJ2-2,CASSAGQVNTGELFF,TGTGCCAGCAGCGCGGGACAGGTAAACACCGGGGAGCTGTTTTTT
TRBV5-6,once,TRBD1,TRBJ1-1,CASSSTGGGSTEAFF,TGTGCCAGCAGCTCAACAGGGGGCGGTAGCACTGAAGCTTTCTTT
TRBV6-5,.,.,TRBJ1-1,CATTGVRTEAFF,TGTGCTACTACGGGGGTCAGGACTGAAGCTTTCTTT
TRBV3-1/TRBV3-2,.,.,TRBJ2-2,CASSHHPGAYTGELFF,TGTGCCAGCAGCCATCACCCAGGGGCGTACACCGGGGAGCTGTTTTTT
TRBV6-2/TRBV6-3,.,.,TRBJ1-5,CASSYSMAGVRQPQHF,TGTGCCAGCAGTTACTCGATGGCAGGGGTTCGGCAGCCCCAGCATTTT
TRBV25-1,.,TRBD1,TRBJ1-1,CASSEQGQGSSFLDEAFF,TGTGCCAGCAGTGAACAGGGACAGGGTTCTTCTTTTTTGGATGAAGCTTTCTTT